The 30 T cell receptor beta chains listed next were all sequenced from one sample in a study of CD4 T cells in relation to SARS-CoV-2 and coronaviruses. Produced via immunoSEQ multiplex PCR; TCRdb's table is partial and in-frame only. The top ten clones hold about 1.5% of a sample with about 59,000 clones, just over 85% of them seen once. Unexposed donor CD4+ T cells date from about 2011-2018, before the COVID-19 pandemic. Sequencing was performed on memory CD4+ T cells from PBMCs. These receptors all stem from a human donor in good health.

The rearrangement links TRBV6-6 to TRBJ2-1, with no clear D. Trimming cost V 4 bases and J 0 bases, with 13 bases left between them. Per germline, CDR1 MNHNY and CDR2 SVGAGI (reference sequence). This CDR3 contains 16 residues. The DNA for the CDR3 is TGTGCCAGCAGTTCCGCGGCGGTAAGCTCCTACAATGAGCAGTTCTTC. Translation: CASSSAAVSSYNEQFF.

This clone was seen only once. The chain has TRBV10-1 and TRBJ2-3; 7 positions agree with TRBD1. J lost 2 bases, V lost 6 bases, and 11 bases had no gene match. Germline V gene sequence: CDR1 WNHNN, CDR2 SYGVQD (reference sequence). This CDR3 spans 16 amino acids. The CDR3 DNA is TGCGCCAGCAGCACCCGGAGGACAGGATACACAGATACGCAGTATTTT. Translated, it gives CASSTRRTGYTDTQYF.

The CDR3 region has the DNA TGTGCCAGCAGTCTACAGGGGCCTTCGTCCTCTGGGGCCAACGTCCTGACTTTC. Amino acid sequence: CASSLQGPSSSGANVLTF. This chain connects TRBV7-8 to TRBJ2-6; 7 bases map to TRBD1. V gave up 6 bases and J gave up 0 bases; unmatched junction bases: 11. Germline-derived CDR1 and CDR2 are SGHVS and FQNEAQ. CDR3 size: 18 residues.

The V gene is TRBV1, the J gene TRBJ2-7; whether TRBD2, the table's D call, matches the DNA was not checked. TRBV1 is noted as a pseudogene. The length of the CDR3 is 16 residues. The CDR3 nucleotides are TGCACCAGCAGCCGCCCCGAGGCGGGTCCTACCTACGAGCAGTACTTC. Translation gives CTSSRPEAGPTYEQYF.

The chain has TRBV5-6 and TRBJ2-3; 9 bases fit TRBD2. The CDR3 runs 18 residues. Germline V gene lookup returns CDR1 SGHDT and CDR2 YYEEEE. V lost 2 bases and J lost 0; bases outside the gene matches: 10. CDR3 amino acids: CASSFPPRLAESTDTQYF. The CDR3 nucleotides read TGTGCCAGCAGCTTCCCCCCGAGACTAGCGGAGAGCACAGATACGCAGTATTTT.

The J gene is TRBJ2-6, the V gene TRBV6-6, with D possibly TRBD2 on 5 matching bases. V was shortened by 8 bases and J by 0 bases, with 11 bases between the two germline ends. The germline V gene encodes CDR1 MNHNY and CDR2 SVGAGI (reference sequence). The CDR3 length is 15 residues. CDR3 nucleotide sequence: TGTGCCAGCGGAGGCTCAGGCTCTGGGGCCAACGTCCTGACTTTC. Its translation is CASGGSGSGANVLTF.

The rearrangement links TRBV28 to TRBJ1-4; 7 bases match TRBD1. The length of the CDR3 is 15 residues. The germline V gene has CDR1 MDHEN and CDR2 SYDVKM. With 5 bases clipped from V and 5 bases from J, the junction kept 8 bases outside the gene matches. The CDR3 nucleotides read TGTGCCAGCAGTCCCTCGACAGGGTGGAATGAAAAACTGTTTTTT. This encodes CASSPSTGWNEKLFF.

Points on this clone: Mismatch with germline at one junction end may stem from a read error. This rearrangement joins TRBV27 to TRBJ2-7; D is perhaps TRBD2 (5 bases). Germline V CDR1 and CDR2: MNHEY, SMNVEV (reference sequence). CDR3 length equals 14 residues. The CDR3 bases are TGTGCCAGCAGTTTTCATGGAGGCTCCAACGAGCAGTACTTC. Protein sequence: CASSFHGGSNEQYF.

This chain uses TRBV30 with TRBJ1-1; 7 bases map to TRBD1. CDR3 size: 15 residues. V gave up 1 base and J gave up 6 bases; unmatched junction bases: 11. Germline assignment: CDR1 GTSNPN and CDR2 SVGIG (reference sequence). CDR3 nucleotide sequence: TGTGCCTGGAGTGCCCGTCGACAGGGAAGCGCTGAAGCTTTCTTT. It specifies CAWSARRQGSAEAFF.

The CDR3 DNA sequence: TGCGCCAGCAGCTACGAAAGTACCGGGGAGCTGTTTTTT. It specifies CASSYESTGELFF. The chain is built from TRBV5-1 and TRBJ2-2; no reliable D call. CDR1 and CDR2 from the germline V gene are SGHRS and YFSETQ. The CDR3 totals 13 residues. The V gene lost 3 bases and the J gene lost 5 bases, with 8 bases spanning the gap.

V gene TRBV19 combines with J gene TRBJ2-5, with a possible D match to TRBD1 (5 bases). V lost 6 bases, J lost 5 bases, and 25 bases lay in between. Germline CDR1 LNHDA, CDR2 SQIVND (reference sequence). The CDR3 length is 17 residues. CDR3 sequence: CASRSGQGLGFRETQYF. In nucleotides, the CDR3 is TGTGCCAGTAGGAGTGGGCAGGGCTTGGGATTTCGGGAGACCCAGTACTTC.

The J gene is TRBJ2-7, the V gene TRBV7-8; D unclear. Trimming stripped 0 bases from V and 4 bases from J, with 13 bases between. The CDR3 is 15 residues long. Germline V lookup: CDR1 SGHVS, CDR2 FQNEAQ. This CDR3 reads CASSLAFVTGYEQYF. CDR3 nucleotide sequence: TGTGCCAGCAGCTTAGCTTTTGTGACTGGGTACGAGCAGTACTTC.

The CDR3 protein is CASSQDEGQGTTQYF. The CDR3 coding sequence is TGTGCCAGCTCTCAAGACGAGGGACAGGGAACGACGCAGTATTTT. The chain couples TRBV18 to TRBJ2-3; 9 positions match TRBD1. Germline values: CDR1 KGHSH, CDR2 LQKENI. V dropped 6 bases and J dropped 9; count of bases not matched to a gene: 13. The CDR3 is made up of 15 amino acids.

The chain has TRBV24-1 and TRBJ2-2; 7 bases line up with TRBD2. The V segment lost 3 bases and the J segment 7 bases; nucleotides outside the gene matches: 19. The CDR3 has 19 amino acids. The germline CDR1 and CDR2 sequences are KGHDR and SFDVKD. CDR3 DNA sequence: TGTGCCACCAGTGATCGGACCCTTGCGACGGGAGGTCGGGACGGGGAGCTGTTTTTT. It yields the protein CATSDRTLATGGRDGELFF.

The chain employs TRBV27 and TRBJ1-2; D is unresolved. This CDR3 region has 15 residues. CDR1 MNHEY and CDR2 SMNVEV come from the germline V gene (reference sequence). V lost 4 bases and J lost 0, with 12 bases in between. CDR3 sequence reads: CASSSRALANYGYTF. Written as DNA, the CDR3 is TGTGCCAGCAGTTCCCGGGCCCTAGCTAACTATGGCTACACCTTC.

V is TRBV27 and J is TRBJ2-7, with 8 bases matching TRBD1. The CDR3 extends over 17 amino acids. Germline V gives CDR1 MNHEY, CDR2 SMNVEV (reference sequence). J was trimmed by 2 bases and V by 5 bases; bases with no gene match: 14. CDR3 in amino acids: CASSTGRGRGVAYEQYF. CDR3 bases: TGTGCCAGCAGTACCGGCAGGGGGCGCGGGGTAGCCTACGAGCAGTACTTC.

This clone appeared once. V usage is TRBV5-1 and J usage is TRBJ1-2; TRBD1 aligns across 9 bases. V was clipped by 6 bases and J by 8 bases; unmatched bases: 8. The V gene's germline CDR1 is SGHRS and CDR2 YFSETQ. The CDR3 runs 13 residues. This CDR3 is CASTPGQGEGYTF. DNA for the CDR3: TGCGCCAGCACTCCGGGACAGGGAGAAGGCTACACCTTC.

J is TRBJ1-5 and V is TRBV6-6; 7 bases are a match to TRBD1. CDR1 is MNHNY, CDR2 SVGAGI, per germline (reference sequence). J lost 1 base, V lost 7 bases, and 7 bases had no gene match. This CDR3 is 15 amino acids long. This chain's CDR3 is CASTIRGRSNQPQHF. CDR3 sequence (DNA): TGTGCCAGCACCATCAGGGGGAGGAGCAATCAGCCCCAGCATTTT.

The chain combines TRBV27 with TRBJ1-2; no firm D call. The V gene's germline CDR1 is MNHEY and CDR2 SMNVEV (reference sequence). CDR3 length: 16 amino acids. The V gene lost 5 bases and the J gene lost 7 bases, with 23 bases spanning the gap. CDR3 in amino acids: CASSPYQGVVYPGYTF. CDR3 DNA sequence: TGTGCCAGCAGTCCATACCAAGGAGTTGTTTATCCTGGCTACACCTTC.

This rearrangement joins TRBV7-2 to TRBJ1-2; D uncertain. The CDR3 covers 13 residues. V dropped 6 bases and J dropped 8 bases, with 16 bases sitting between them. Germline CDR1 SGHTA, CDR2 FQGNSA. This chain's CDR3 is CASSSPGSRGYTF. The CDR3 DNA reads TGTGCCAGCAGTTCGCCCGGGAGTAGGGGCTACACCTTC. The complete variable domain, with remaining parts taken from reference TRBV7-2 and TRBJ1-2, reads GAGVSQSPSNKVTEKGKDVELRCDPISGHTALYWYRQSLGQGLEFLIYFQGNSAPDKSGLPSDRFSAERTGGSVSTLTIQRTQQEDSAVYLCASSSPGSRGYTFGSGTRLTVV.

The chain carries TRBV5-5 and TRBJ1-2; weak D call: TRBD1 (6 bases). V was clipped by 4 bases and J by 2 bases, with 9 bases between them. The CDR3 loop spans 13 amino acids. Germline loops: CDR1 SGHKS, CDR2 YYEKEE (reference sequence). CDR3 protein: CASSPTGNYGYTF. CDR3 bases: TGTGCCAGCAGCCCTACAGGGAACTATGGCTACACCTTC.

This clone has a single count. V and J are TRBV7-9 and TRBJ2-7, with D uncertain. V was shortened by 11 bases and J by 4 bases, with 9 bases between the two germline ends. Germline CDR1 reads SEHNR; CDR2 reads FQNEAQ (reference sequence). CDR3 length: 10 amino acids. The CDR3 region has the DNA TGTGCCGTAGGAGAGTACGAGCAGTACTTC. Translating gives CAVGEYEQYF.

This clone was recorded a few times. V gene TRBV2 combines with J gene TRBJ2-7, with D unresolved. From germline, CDR1 is SNHLY and CDR2 FYNNEI. This CDR3 is built from 11 residues. V lost 7 bases, J lost 5 bases, and 9 bases lay in between. The CDR3 DNA follows: TGTGCCAGCACCCTAAGGAACGAGCAGTACTTC. This gives the protein CASTLRNEQYF. Drawing the rest from reference TRBV2 and TRBJ2-7, the complete variable domain is EPEVTQTPSHQVTQMGQEVILRCVPISNHLYFYWYRQILGQKVEFLVSFYNNEISEKSEIFDDQFSVERPDGSNFTLKIRSTKLEDSAMYFCASTLRNEQYFGPGTRLTVT.

The chain has TRBV19 and TRBJ2-6, with 8 positions matching TRBD1. V shed 6 bases and J 2 bases; nucleotides not matched to a gene: 0. The germline gives CDR1 LNHDA, CDR2 SQIVND (reference sequence). CDR3 length equals 14 residues. The CDR3 sequence is CASRTGAGANVLTF. CDR3 bases: TGTGCCAGTAGGACAGGGGCTGGGGCCAACGTCCTGACTTTC.

V usage is TRBV11-2 and J usage is TRBJ2-1, with TRBD1 as a possible D gene (5 bases). V dropped 5 bases and J dropped 8 bases, with 10 bases sitting between them. Germline lookup yields CDR1 SGHAT and CDR2 FQNNGV. This CDR3 comprises 12 residues. The CDR3: CASSIQGYEQFF. For the CDR3, the DNA is TGTGCCAGCAGCATCCAGGGCTATGAGCAGTTCTTC.

The rearrangement uses TRBV24-1 and TRBJ2-5; maybe TRBD2 (5 bases). The CDR3 contains 15 residues. The V gene lost 6 bases and the J gene lost 2 bases, with 15 bases spanning the gap. Germline CDR1 reads KGHDR; CDR2 reads SFDVKD. The CDR3 nucleotides are TGTGCCACCAGTCAGATTAGCTCGGGACAAGAGACCCAGTACTTC. This codes for CATSQISSGQETQYF.

The rearrangement joins TRBV5-1 to TRBJ2-3, with unresolved D. Germline-derived CDR1 and CDR2 are SGHRS and YFSETQ. With 1 base removed from V and 1 base from J, the gap between germline ends came to 10 bases. The CDR3 has 15 amino acids. The CDR3 DNA reads TGCGCCAGCAGCTTGAATACTGAACGCACAGATACGCAGTATTTT. Its translation is CASSLNTERTDTQYF.

The chain recombines TRBV4-1 with TRBJ2-1; D perhaps matches TRBD1 (5 bases). Trimming left V 1 base short and J 4 bases short, with 8 bases between. This CDR3 region has 14 residues. CDR1 is MGHRA and CDR2 is YSYEKL in the germline V gene. The CDR3, as DNA: TGCGCCAGCAGCCAAGTTACAGGATACAATGAGCAGTTCTTC. Its translation: CASSQVTGYNEQFF.

The CDR3 spells CASSSKRNGETQYF. In DNA, the CDR3 is TGTGCCAGCAGCTCCAAGCGCAACGGGGAGACCCAGTACTTC. The V gene is TRBV5-4, the J gene TRBJ2-5; D uncertain. There are 14 residues in the CDR3. Germline values: CDR1 SGHNT, CDR2 YYREEE (reference sequence). Trimming shortened V by 3 bases and J by 5 bases, and 14 bases separated the two germline ends.

V and J are TRBV11-2 and TRBJ2-6, with 7 nucleotides matching TRBD1. The V segment lost 4 bases and the J segment 2 bases; nucleotides outside the gene matches: 2. Germline loops: CDR1 SGHAT, CDR2 FQNNGV. The CDR3 is made up of 15 amino acids. CDR3 nucleotide sequence: TGTGCCAGCAGCTCAGGACAGGCTGGGGCCAACGTCCTGACTTTC. Residues: CASSSGQAGANVLTF.